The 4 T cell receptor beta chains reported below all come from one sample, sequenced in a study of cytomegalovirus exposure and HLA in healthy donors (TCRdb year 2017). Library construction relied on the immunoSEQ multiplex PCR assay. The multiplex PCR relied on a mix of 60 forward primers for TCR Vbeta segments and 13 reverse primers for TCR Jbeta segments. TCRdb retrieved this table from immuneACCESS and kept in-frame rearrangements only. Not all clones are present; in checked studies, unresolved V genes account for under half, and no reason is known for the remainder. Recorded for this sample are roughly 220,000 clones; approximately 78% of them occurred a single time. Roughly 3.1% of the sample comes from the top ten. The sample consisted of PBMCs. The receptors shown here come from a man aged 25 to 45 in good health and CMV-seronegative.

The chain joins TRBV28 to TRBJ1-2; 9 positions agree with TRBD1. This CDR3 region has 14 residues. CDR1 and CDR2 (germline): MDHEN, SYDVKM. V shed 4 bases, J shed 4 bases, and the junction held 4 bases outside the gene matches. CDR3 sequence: CASSSGQGSYGYTF. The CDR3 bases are TGTGCCAGCAGTTCCGGACAGGGGAGCTATGGCTACACCTTC.

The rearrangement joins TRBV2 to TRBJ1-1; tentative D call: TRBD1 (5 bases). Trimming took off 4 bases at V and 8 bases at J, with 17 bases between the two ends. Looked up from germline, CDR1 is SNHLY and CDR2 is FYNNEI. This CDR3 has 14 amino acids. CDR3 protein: CASSGKGASLEAFF. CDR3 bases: TGTGCCAGCAGTGGGAAAGGGGCGTCTTTGGAAGCTTTCTTT.

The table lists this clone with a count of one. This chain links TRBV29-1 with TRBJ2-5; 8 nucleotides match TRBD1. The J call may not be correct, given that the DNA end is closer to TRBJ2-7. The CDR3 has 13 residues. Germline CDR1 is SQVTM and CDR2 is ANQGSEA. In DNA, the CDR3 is TGCAGCGCCCGCGGGACAGGTCCCCACGAGCAGTACTTC. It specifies CSARGTGPHEQYF.

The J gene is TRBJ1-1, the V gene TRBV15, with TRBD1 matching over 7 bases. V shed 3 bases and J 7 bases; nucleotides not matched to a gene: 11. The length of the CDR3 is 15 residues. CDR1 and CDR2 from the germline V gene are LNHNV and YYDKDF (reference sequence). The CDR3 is CATSRPLGTAIEAFF. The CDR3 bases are TGTGCCACCAGCAGGCCACTAGGGACAGCAATTGAAGCTTTCTTT.